This T cell receptor (beta chain) was obtained from a study of T cells in Graves' hyperthyroidism and ophthalmopathy. Background on the study: Pretreatment peripheral blood was obtained at initial diagnosis.

At least ten counts were recorded for this clonotype. Its antigen is undetermined. Study-level results: Most thyroid-expanded clonotypes above 0.001 were also found in blood. Ophthalmopathy and stable hyperthyroidism were separated by a 13 V-J model. Ophthalmopathy onset followed model prediction by a median about 6.5 months.

RNA transcripts yielded amplified TCR beta CDR3 regions. The TCR CDR3 first-round RT-PCR relied on the HTBI primer set. TCRdb passed the multiplex PCR reads through MiXCR, listing each CDR3 protein once. The table includes around 350,000 distinct CDR3 sequences, around 15% detected once. Between the trimmed V and J ends, which lost 3 bases and 13 bases, there was a span of 18 bases. CDR3 length equals 13 residues. V is TRBV12-3 or TRBV12-4 and J is TRBJ1-2, with D uncertain. Input material: blood. This receptor was taken from a woman aged 25 to 39 with Graves' ophthalmopathy. CDR3 bases: TGTGCCAGCAGTTTCGGGAGGAGGGCCTTAGGCACCTTC. It translates to CASSFGRRALGTF.